This TCR beta chain was sequenced in a study of memory CD4+ T cells and cytomegalovirus serostatus (dated by TCRdb to the late 2010s). For the study in its entirety: The roughly 35 healthy Belgian adults in the cohort included 9 who were CMV seropositive and around 25 who were CMV seronegative. To replicate a published TCR-based CMV serostatus classifier, the study sequenced CD4+ memory TCRbeta repertoires from a Belgian cohort whose cytomegalovirus serostatus was known. Overall study results and their limits: The results were interpreted as suggesting that the CMV-associated TCR signature is largely present in the CD4+ memory repertoire. Only CD4+CD45RO+ memory cells were sequenced, unlike the original study, which covered naive and memory CD4+ and CD8+ populations. On the Belgian cohort, the classifier built on the original framework reached a median bootstrapped AUC of approximately 0.95, with a 95% CI of 0.76-1.00. Among the 150 to 200 previously reported CMV-associated TCRbeta sequences, approximately 70 showed up in the CD4+ memory repertoires, with each one found in between one and five individuals. For predicting CMV serostatus, the median bootstrapped AUC was 0.95 using the original framework and less than 0.93 using a US-trained random forest.

CDR1 and CDR2 are drawn from the germline V gene (reference sequence): LNHNV, YYDKDF. The CDR3, cysteine through phenylalanine, is 14 amino acids long. Only the CDR3 portion is preserved as DNA: 42 bases, with reading frame beginning at the first base. The junction carries 15 bases between V and J, which are trimmed by 5 bases and 5 bases respectively. The Quick-DNA Microprep Kit was used to extract genomic DNA from the sorted cells. Amplification of TCRbeta DNA was done with the immunoSEQ hsTCRbeta kit, following the protocol from the manufacturer. TCRbeta libraries were sequenced on an Illumina MiSeq instrument. The study's processing was this. Removing out-of-frame sequences left 2,204,828 distinct TCRbeta sequences, an average of approximately 65,000 per individual. Two values were used to score each individual: the count of fewer than 200 previously reported CMV-associated TCRbeta sequences and the total count of productive distinct TCRbeta sequences. A beta-binomial model was reimplemented in Python, and scikit-learn random forests with default parameters were trained on data from the US cohort. Classifier performance on the Belgian cohort was reported as the median AUC with percentile confidence intervals calculated over 10,000 bootstrap iterations. In TCRdb, the immuneACCESS table is reduced to in-frame sequences with V and J assigned. These tables do not hold every clone; where another copy was compared, an unresolved V gene accounts for under half, and the others remain unexplained. V, J and clone size reflect that table, while D and trimming were determined from the DNA. The sample records tens of thousands of clones, about 73% of which are singletons. 0.6% to 0.95% of the sample belongs to the ten largest clones.

About this clone: Its cognate antigen has yet to be identified. Per-base qualities were not stored, and no clone one base away is much larger.

A FACSAria II was used to sort memory CD4+ T cells, defined as single viable CD3+CD4+CD8-CD45RO+ cells. CMV serostatus was determined using a Roche Elecsys assay that detects serum IgG against CMV pp150, pp28, p38 and p52. Once the samples were thawed, total CD4+ T cells were enriched through positive selection using CD4 magnetic microbeads. Samples originated from another study that specifically interrogated the CD4+ T cell memory repertoire. Following standard operating procedures, peripheral blood mononuclear cells were isolated and cryopreserved, while serum was kept at -80 degrees C. The staining used CD3-PerCP (BW264/56), CD4-APC (RPA-T4), CD45RO-PE (UCHT1) and CD8-Pacific Orange (3B5) antibodies, and Sytox blue was used to exclude non-viable cells.

The sample consisted of memory CD4+ T cells from blood. The TCR originated in an adult in good health and CMV-seronegative. The chain couples TRBV15 to TRBJ2-5; matching of 6 bases hints at TRBD1 as the D gene. The CDR3: CATSGGLAPETQYF. The DNA sequence reads TGTGCCACCAGCGGGGGCCTCGCCCCGGAGACCCAGTACTTC. The full variable domain, with segments outside the CDR3 supplied by the reference TRBV15 and TRBJ2-5 proteins, appears as DAMVIQNPRYQVTQFGKPVTLSCSQTLNHNVMYWYQQKSSQAPKLLFHYYDKDFNNEADTPDNFQSRRPNTSFCFLDIRSPGLGDTAMYLCATSGGLAPETQYFGPGTRLLVL.